This T cell receptor beta chain was identified during a study of graft-versus-host responses after intestinal transplantation. On the study more broadly: Recipients had transplants, and these were multivisceral, liver-intestinal, or isolated intestinal. Each recipient received anti-thymocyte globulin induction, then tacrolimus and steroids for approximately three years.

Irradiated stimulators labeled with violet dye, approximately 200,000 in number, were plated with approximately 200,000 CFSE-labeled responders. Germline-derived CDR1 and CDR2 are SEHNR and FQNEAQ (reference sequence). The CDR3 loop spans 14 amino acids. Losses at the gene ends were 5 bases for V and 5 bases for J; bases not matched to a gene: 6. TCRdb's table, derived via immunoSEQ multiplex PCR, lists solely in-frame clones and lacks some. The table lists around 20,000 clones, about half of them singletons. The TCR sequence derives from a human patient who received an intestinal transplant. The specimen comprised alloreactive CD4+ T cells from a mixed lymphocyte reaction culture, sampled before intestinal transplant. Subset noted: CFSE-low proliferating T cells sorted from roughly six-day pre-transplant mixed lymphocyte reaction (GvH or HvG direction). The chain employs TRBV7-9 and TRBJ1-1; 9 nucleotides match TRBD1. The CDR3 sequence: CASSRQGEHTEAFF. The CDR3 nucleotides are TGTGCCAGCAGCAGACAGGGGGAGCATACTGAAGCTTTCTTT.